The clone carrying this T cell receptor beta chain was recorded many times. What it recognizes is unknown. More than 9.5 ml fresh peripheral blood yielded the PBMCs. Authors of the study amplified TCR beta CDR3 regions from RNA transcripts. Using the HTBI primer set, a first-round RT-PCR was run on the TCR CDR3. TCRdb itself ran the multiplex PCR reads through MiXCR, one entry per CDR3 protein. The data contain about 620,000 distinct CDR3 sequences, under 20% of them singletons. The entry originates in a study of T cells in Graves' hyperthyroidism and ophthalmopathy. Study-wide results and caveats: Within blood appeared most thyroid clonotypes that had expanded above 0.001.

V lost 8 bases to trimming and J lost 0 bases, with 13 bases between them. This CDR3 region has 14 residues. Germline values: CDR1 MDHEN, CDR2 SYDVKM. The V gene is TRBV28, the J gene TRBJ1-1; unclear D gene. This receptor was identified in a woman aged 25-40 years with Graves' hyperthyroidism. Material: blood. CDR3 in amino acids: CASGLVGLNTEAFF. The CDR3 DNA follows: TGTGCCAGCGGATTGGTAGGGTTGAACACTGAAGCTTTCTTT.